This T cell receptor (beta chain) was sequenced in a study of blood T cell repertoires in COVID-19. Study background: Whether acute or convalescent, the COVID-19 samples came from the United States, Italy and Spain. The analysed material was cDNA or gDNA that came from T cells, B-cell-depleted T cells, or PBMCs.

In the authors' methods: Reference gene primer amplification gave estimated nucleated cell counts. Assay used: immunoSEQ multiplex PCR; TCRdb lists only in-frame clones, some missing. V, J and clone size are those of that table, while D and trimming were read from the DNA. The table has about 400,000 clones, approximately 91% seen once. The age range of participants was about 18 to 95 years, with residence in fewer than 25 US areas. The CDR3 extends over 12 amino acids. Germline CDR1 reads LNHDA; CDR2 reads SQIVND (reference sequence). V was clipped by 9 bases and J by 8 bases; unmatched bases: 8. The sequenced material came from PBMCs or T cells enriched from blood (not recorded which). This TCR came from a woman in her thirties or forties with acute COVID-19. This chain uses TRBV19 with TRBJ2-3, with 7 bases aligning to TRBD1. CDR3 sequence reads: CASRDSLGTQYF. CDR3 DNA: TGTGCCAGCAGGGACAGCTTAGGTACGCAGTATTTT.